A single sample gave rise to the 23 T cell receptor beta chains below, sequenced in a study of CD8 T cells in ankylosing spondylitis (dated by TCRdb to 2016 to 2017). The library relied on 5' RACE. TCRdb shows the sequencer as Illumina HiSeq 2500. TCRdb passed the public sequencing reads through fastp at Q25 and MiXCR, retaining productive beta sequences. Each entry merges the rows of one CDR3 protein and shows their most common DNA and genes. The sample includes roughly 60,000 distinct CDR3 sequences, with 6.2% observed a single time. The ten largest clones take up just under 5% of the sample. Sequenced input: synovial fluid, either unsorted or a sorted T cell fraction (not recorded which). These receptors came from a male donor with ankylosing spondylitis.

At least ten counts were recorded for this clonotype. The chain recombines TRBV12-3 or TRBV12-4 with TRBJ1-2; 8 bases match TRBD1. This CDR3 has 16 residues. Losses at the gene ends were 6 bases for V and 5 bases for J; bases not matched to a gene: 14. DNA of the CDR3: TGTGCCAGCAGGTCCACAGGGGGTCCAACTATTTATGGCTACACCTTC. It codes for CASRSTGGPTIYGYTF.

At least ten counts were recorded for this clonotype. This chain uses TRBV29-1 with TRBJ2-7, with D perhaps TRBD2 (5 bases). The CDR3 loop spans 11 amino acids. Trimming removed 5 bases from V and 1 base from J, with 6 bases in between. In germline, CDR1 is SQVTM, CDR2 ANQGSEA. The CDR3 reads CSVRTSYEQYF. For the CDR3, the DNA is TGCAGCGTTAGGACTTCCTACGAGCAGTACTTC.

This clonotype was seen a handful of times. The chain joins TRBV28 to TRBJ2-7, with 10 positions matching TRBD2. The junction had 13 bases not matched to a gene; V was cut back by 6 bases and J by 5 bases. This CDR3 has 16 residues. Germline values: CDR1 MDHEN, CDR2 SYDVKM. CDR3 sequence: CASSPPSGSAGHEQYF. The CDR3 DNA reads TGTGCCAGCAGCCCTCCTAGCGGGAGCGCCGGCCACGAGCAGTACTTC.

V and J are TRBV4-2 and TRBJ1-5, with TRBD1 matching 12 bases. CDR3 length equals 18 residues. Trimming cost V 4 bases and J 1 base; bases outside gene matches: 8. Germline CDR1 is LGHNA and CDR2 is YNFKEQ. The CDR3 loop is CASSLTGTGGASNQPQHF. The CDR3 DNA is TGTGCCAGCAGCCTTACCGGGACAGGGGGCGCGAGCAATCAGCCCCAGCATTTT.

This clonotype was detected ten times or more. V and J are TRBV20-1 and TRBJ1-1, with no clear D. Trimming pared 6 bases from V and 1 base from J, leaving 6 bases between. Germline V gene lookup returns CDR1 DFQATT and CDR2 SNEGSKA (reference sequence). There are 11 residues in the CDR3. CDR3 nucleotides: TGCAGTGCGAACAGGAACACTGAAGCTTTCTTT. Residues: CSANRNTEAFF.

On this clonotype: A read error is likely, as this CDR3 ends without the conserved phenylalanine or tryptophan. The genes are TRBV2 and TRBJ1-1; a weak D match, TRBD1 (5 bases). The CDR3 runs to 14 residues. From germline, CDR1 is SNHLY and CDR2 FYNNEI. V lost 6 bases and J lost 5, with 16 bases in between. The DNA of the CDR3 is TGTGCCAGCAGCCAGACAGTTCAAACAACTGAAGCTTTCTCT. This sequence encodes CASSQTVQTTEAFS.

Regarding this clonotype: A read error may be the cause here, since a much bigger clone is one base away. The chain has TRBV5-1 and TRBJ1-4; 8 positions agree with TRBD1. V lost 3 bases and J lost 7; bases outside the gene matches: 2. CDR1 is SGHRS, CDR2 YFSETQ, per germline. The CDR3 is 13 amino acids. This CDR3 is CASSSGQGEKLFF. The DNA for the CDR3 is TGCGCCAGCAGCTCTGGACAGGGTGAAAAACTGTTTTTT.

This clonotype was seen only a few times. This chain connects TRBV6-2 or TRBV6-3 to TRBJ2-1; 10 bases line up with TRBD2. Looked up from germline, CDR1 is MNHEY and CDR2 is SVGEGT. V lost 1 base to trimming and J lost 6 bases; unmatched junction nucleotides: 3. CDR3 length equals 15 residues. The CDR3 DNA reads as TGTGCCAGCAGTTACTTTAGCGGGGGGACCAATGAGCAGTTCTTC. Protein: CASSYFSGGTNEQFF.

This clonotype was observed many times. The J gene is TRBJ2-2, the V gene TRBV19; 10 nucleotides agree with TRBD1. V lost 7 bases, J lost 6 bases, and 14 bases stayed unmatched. Germline CDR1 is LNHDA and CDR2 is SQIVND (reference sequence). CDR3 length: 17 residues. The DNA of the CDR3 is TGTGCCAGTATCCGGATCAGAGACAGGGGGCAGGCCGGGGAGCTGTTTTTT. It is translated as CASIRIRDRGQAGELFF.

The table lists this clonotype with a few counts. The chain is built from TRBV20-1 and TRBJ2-5; TRBD1 aligns across 8 bases. Germline-derived CDR1 and CDR2 are DFQATT and SNEGSKA (reference sequence). Trimming at V came to 5 bases and at J to 3 bases, leaving 11 bases not matched to a gene. The CDR3 runs 15 residues. The CDR3 loop reads CSAVFPGQAEETQYF. CDR3 nucleotides: TGCAGTGCTGTCTTCCCGGGACAGGCTGAAGAGACCCAGTACTTC.

This clonotype has a count of ten or more. The V call is TRBV10-3, the J call TRBJ2-5; 10 bases agree with TRBD1. V lost 6 bases, J lost 5 bases, and 6 bases stayed unmatched. CDR3 size: 14 residues. In germline, CDR1 is ENHRY, CDR2 SYGVKD. CDR3 loop: CAISETGGAETQYF. Here the CDR3 DNA reads TGTGCCATCAGCGAGACAGGGGGCGCGGAGACCCAGTACTTC.

This clonotype occurred many times. The CDR3 is CAWRGSFNEQFF. The CDR3 bases are TGTGCCTGGAGAGGATCTTTCAATGAGCAGTTCTTC. The chain has TRBV30 and TRBJ2-1; no clear D. The germline V gene encodes CDR1 GTSNPN and CDR2 SVGIG (reference sequence). The V end lost 3 bases, the J end lost 6 bases, and 9 bases lay between the germline ends. The CDR3 is 12 amino acids.

The chain joins TRBV28 to TRBJ2-7, with D perhaps matching TRBD2 (7 bases). The ends were cut back, 2 bases at V and 6 bases at J, with 11 bases in the middle. The germline gives CDR1 MDHEN, CDR2 SYDVKM. CDR3 length: 13 amino acids. CDR3 sequence: CASSLQGTIEQYF. The CDR3 region has the DNA TGTGCCAGCAGTTTACAGGGGACTATCGAGCAGTACTTC.

This clonotype was seen many times. This chain joins TRBV7-2 and TRBJ1-5, with D tentatively TRBD1 (6 bases). Trimming removed 7 bases at V and 5 bases at J, with 15 bases between. CDR3 length: 14 amino acids. Germline loops: CDR1 SGHTA, CDR2 FQGNSA. The CDR3 loop reads CASKSLGADQPQHF. The DNA of the CDR3 is TGTGCCAGCAAATCACTGGGGGCCGATCAGCCCCAGCATTTT.

The table lists this clonotype with many counts. This rearrangement joins TRBV11-2 to TRBJ2-4; D gene unclear. The germline gives CDR1 SGHAT, CDR2 FQNNGV. There are 13 residues in the CDR3. Trimming pared 5 bases from V and 5 bases from J, leaving 10 bases between. DNA for the CDR3: TGTGCCAGCAGCCAATCAGTACAAAACATTCAGTACTTC. This gives the protein CASSQSVQNIQYF.

This clonotype came up a few times. This rearrangement joins TRBV5-1 to TRBJ2-7, with D perhaps TRBD2 (5 bases). The germline V gene has CDR1 SGHRS and CDR2 YFSETQ. The ends were cut back, 4 bases at V and 3 bases at J, with 17 bases in the middle. The CDR3 consists of 15 residues. The CDR3 loop reads CASSPLAGSVYEQYF. The CDR3 bases are TGCGCCAGCAGCCCCCTGGCGGGTTCGGTCTACGAGCAGTACTTC.

The chain has TRBV3-1 and TRBJ1-6; D ambiguous. Per the germline V gene, CDR1 is LGHDT and CDR2 is YNNKEL (reference sequence). V was pared by 5 bases and J by 8 bases, with 7 bases between. The CDR3 totals 12 residues. Here the CDR3 reads CASSYWDSPLHF. DNA of the CDR3: TGTGCCAGCAGCTACTGGGATTCACCCCTCCACTTT.

The chain employs TRBV7-2 and TRBJ2-5, with D unclear. Trimming removed 2 bases from V and 1 base from J, with 8 bases in between. This CDR3 is 14 amino acids long. CDR1 and CDR2 from the germline V gene are SGHTA and FQGNSA. This CDR3 is CASSLIRTQETQYF. The DNA for the CDR3 is TGTGCCAGCAGCTTAATTCGGACCCAAGAGACCCAGTACTTC.

This clonotype has at least ten counts. This sequence joins TRBV2 and TRBJ1-1; TRBD1 aligns across 8 bases. Germline values: CDR1 SNHLY, CDR2 FYNNEI. V lost 7 bases to trimming and J lost 6 bases; unmatched junction nucleotides: 7. The CDR3 contains 13 residues. CDR3 sequence: CASINRGFAEAFF. Written as DNA, the CDR3 is TGTGCCAGCATAAACAGGGGGTTCGCTGAAGCTTTCTTT.

This clonotype has more than one count but fewer than ten. The chain recombines TRBV15 with TRBJ1-1; D might be TRBD1 (5 bases). The germline V gene encodes CDR1 LNHNV and CDR2 YYDKDF (reference sequence). The length of the CDR3 is 17 residues. V shed 0 bases and J shed 2 bases, with 16 bases lying between them. The CDR3, as DNA: TGTGCCACCAGCAGAGAGTTTAAGGGGACGGTCAACACTGAAGCTTTCTTT. Amino acids: CATSREFKGTVNTEAFF.

V is TRBV2 and J is TRBJ1-4; D not resolved. V gave up 4 bases and J gave up 2 bases, with 11 bases separating them. The CDR3 extends over 15 amino acids. Germline V gene lookup returns CDR1 SNHLY and CDR2 FYNNEI. The CDR3 protein is CASSGQLGTNEKLFF. The CDR3 DNA reads TGTGCCAGCAGTGGCCAGCTTGGGACTAATGAAAAACTGTTTTTT.

This clonotype has more than one count but fewer than ten. The chain has TRBV7-9 and TRBJ2-1; D not resolved. This CDR3 spans 12 amino acids. V was trimmed by 2 bases and J by 7 bases, leaving 6 bases between them. Germline CDR1 is SEHNR and CDR2 is FQNEAQ (reference sequence). CDR3 coding DNA: TGTGCCAGCAGCTTAAGGATTAATGAGCAGTTCTTC. Translation gives CASSLRINEQFF. Supplemented by reference TRBV7-9 and TRBJ2-1, the full variable domain reads DTGVSQNPRHKITKRGQNVTFRCDPISEHNRLYWYRQTLGQGPEFLTYFQNEAQLEKSRLLSDRFSAERPKGSFSTLEIQRTEQGDSAMYLCASSLRINEQFFGPGTRLTVL.

This clonotype was detected ten times or more. V is TRBV12-3 or TRBV12-4 and J is TRBJ1-1; D is undetermined. Trimming took 7 bases from V and 4 from J, leaving 16 bases between them. The CDR3 runs to 14 residues. CDR3 DNA: TGTGCCAGCAAGGTAGCCTTGGCCACCACTGAAGCTTTCTTT. It codes for CASKVALATTEAFF.